This T cell receptor beta chain was captured in a study of T cell changes during pregnancy in multiple sclerosis. The CDR3 has 14 residues. The germline V gene encodes CDR1 MDHEN and CDR2 SYDVKM. Between the trimmed V and J ends, which lost 3 bases and 4 bases, there was a span of 7 bases. TCRdb's copy holds only in-frame clones and misses some; the assay was immunoSEQ multiplex PCR. Found here are over 25,000 clones, 80% to 90% of them singletons; the top ten hold around 10%. Here the sequenced sample was CD8+ T cells from peripheral blood mononuclear cells, taken in the third trimester of pregnancy. This chain joins TRBV28 and TRBJ2-6; D unclear. The sequence was collected from a female donor with multiple sclerosis, enrolled in a pregnancy study. The CDR3 is CASSLSYGANVLTF. The DNA of the CDR3 is TGTGCCAGCAGTTTGAGTTACGGGGCCAACGTCCTGACTTTC.